The clone carrying this T cell receptor beta chain appeared many times. Its target is unknown. V shed 10 bases, J shed 5 bases, and the junction held 7 bases outside the gene matches. CDR1 LGHDT and CDR2 YNNKEL come from the germline V gene (reference sequence). CDR3 length equals 13 residues. This entry belongs to a study of CD8 T cells in ankylosing spondylitis. General study results and limits: Reportedly, matched ankylosing spondylitis synovial fluid was significantly enriched for disease-linked clones. A TCR beta motif of fewer than ten highly homologous variants seemed to mark ankylosing spondylitis blood.

Preparation of TCR beta libraries was done by quantitative 5'-RACE with molecular barcodes. TCRdb re-analysed the 5' RACE reads in MiXCR, keeping a single row per CDR3 protein. The data contain about 250,000 distinct CDR3 sequences, 20% to 30% of them singletons. This receptor was identified in a male donor with ankylosing spondylitis or in good health (not recorded which). The V call is TRBV3-1, the J call TRBJ2-5; 10 nucleotides align to TRBD1. Sequenced: blood, either unsorted or a sorted T cell fraction (not recorded which). The CDR3 is CATADRGSETQYF. The CDR3 coding sequence is TGTGCCACCGCGGACAGGGGGAGCGAGACCCAGTACTTC.